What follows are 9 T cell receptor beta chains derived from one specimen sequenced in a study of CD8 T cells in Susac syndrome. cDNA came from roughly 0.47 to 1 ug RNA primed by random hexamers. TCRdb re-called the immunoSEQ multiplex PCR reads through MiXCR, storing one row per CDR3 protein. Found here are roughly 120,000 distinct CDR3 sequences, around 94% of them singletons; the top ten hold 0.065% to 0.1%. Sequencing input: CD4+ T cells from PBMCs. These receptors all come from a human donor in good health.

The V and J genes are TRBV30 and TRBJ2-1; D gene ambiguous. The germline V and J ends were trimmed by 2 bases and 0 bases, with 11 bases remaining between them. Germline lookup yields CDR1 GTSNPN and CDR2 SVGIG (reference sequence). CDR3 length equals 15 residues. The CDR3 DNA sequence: TGTGCCTGGAGTCGCGTGGCCTCCTCCTACAATGAGCAGTTCTTC. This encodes CAWSRVASSYNEQFF.

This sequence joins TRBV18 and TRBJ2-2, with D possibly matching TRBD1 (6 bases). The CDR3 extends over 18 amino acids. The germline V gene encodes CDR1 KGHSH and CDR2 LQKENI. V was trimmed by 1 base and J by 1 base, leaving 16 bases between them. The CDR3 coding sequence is TGTGCCAGCTCACCACGGCAGGGGCACCCCTTGAACACCGGGGAGCTGTTTTTT. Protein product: CASSPRQGHPLNTGELFF.

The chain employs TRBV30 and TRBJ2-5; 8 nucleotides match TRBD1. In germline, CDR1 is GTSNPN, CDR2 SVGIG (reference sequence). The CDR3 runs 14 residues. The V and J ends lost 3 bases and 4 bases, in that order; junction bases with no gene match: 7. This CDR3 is CAWSPTGGGETQYF. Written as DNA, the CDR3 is TGTGCCTGGAGCCCCACAGGGGGAGGAGAGACCCAGTACTTC.

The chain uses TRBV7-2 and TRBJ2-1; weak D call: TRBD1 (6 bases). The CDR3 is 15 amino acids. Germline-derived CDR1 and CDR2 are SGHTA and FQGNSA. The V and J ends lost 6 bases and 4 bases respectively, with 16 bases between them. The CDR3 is CASSTQADSYNEQFF. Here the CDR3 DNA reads TGTGCCAGCAGTACCCAGGCGGACAGTTACAATGAGCAGTTCTTC.

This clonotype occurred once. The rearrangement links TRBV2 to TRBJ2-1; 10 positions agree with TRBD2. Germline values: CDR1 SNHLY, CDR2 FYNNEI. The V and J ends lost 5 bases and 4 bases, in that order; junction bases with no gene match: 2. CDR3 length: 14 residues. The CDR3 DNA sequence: TGTGCCAGCAGTCGGACTAGCGGTTACAATGAGCAGTTCTTC. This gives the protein CASSRTSGYNEQFF.

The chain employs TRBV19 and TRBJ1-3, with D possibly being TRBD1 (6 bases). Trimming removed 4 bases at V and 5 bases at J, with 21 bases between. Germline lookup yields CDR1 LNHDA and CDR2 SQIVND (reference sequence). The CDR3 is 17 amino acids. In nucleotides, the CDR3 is TGTGCCAGTAGTAATCCGGGGACACCGAGTCGAAGAAACACCATATATTTT. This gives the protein CASSNPGTPSRRNTIYF.

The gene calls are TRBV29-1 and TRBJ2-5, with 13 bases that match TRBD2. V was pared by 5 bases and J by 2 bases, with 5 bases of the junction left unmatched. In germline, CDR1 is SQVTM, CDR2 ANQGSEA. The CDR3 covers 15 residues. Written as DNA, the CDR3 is TGCAGCGTTTCCGGGACTAGCGGGATGCAAGAGACCCAGTACTTC. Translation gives CSVSGTSGMQETQYF.

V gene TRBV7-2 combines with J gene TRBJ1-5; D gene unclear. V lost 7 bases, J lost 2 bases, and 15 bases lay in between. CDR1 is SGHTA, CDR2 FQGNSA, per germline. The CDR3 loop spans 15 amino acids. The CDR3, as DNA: TGTGCCAGCACCCCTAAGTTTGGGGGCAATCAGCCCCAGCATTTT. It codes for CASTPKFGGNQPQHF.

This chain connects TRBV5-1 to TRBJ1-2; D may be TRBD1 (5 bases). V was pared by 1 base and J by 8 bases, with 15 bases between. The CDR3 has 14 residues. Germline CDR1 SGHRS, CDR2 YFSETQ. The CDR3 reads CASSLNGARLGYTF. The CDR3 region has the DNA TGCGCCAGCAGCTTGAATGGGGCAAGGCTGGGCTACACCTTC. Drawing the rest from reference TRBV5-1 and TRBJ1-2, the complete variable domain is KAGVTQTPRYLIKTRGQQVTLSCSPISGHRSVSWYQQTPGQGLQFLFEYFSETQRNKGNFPGRFSGRQFSNSRSEMNVSTLELGDSALYLCASSLNGARLGYTFGSGTRLTVV.